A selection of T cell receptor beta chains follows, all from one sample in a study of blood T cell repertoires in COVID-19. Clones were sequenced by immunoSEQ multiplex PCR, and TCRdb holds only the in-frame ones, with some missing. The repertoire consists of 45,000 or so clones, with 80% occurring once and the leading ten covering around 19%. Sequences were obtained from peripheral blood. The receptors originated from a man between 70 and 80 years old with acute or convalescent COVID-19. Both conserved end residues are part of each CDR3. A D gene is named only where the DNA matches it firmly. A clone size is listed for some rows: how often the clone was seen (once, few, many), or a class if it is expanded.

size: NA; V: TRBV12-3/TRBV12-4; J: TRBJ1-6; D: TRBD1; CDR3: CASSLGGRGLLHF; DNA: TGTGCCAGCAGTTTAGGGGGCAGGGGGCTCCTCCACTTT
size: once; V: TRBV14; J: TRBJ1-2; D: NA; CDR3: CASSQSGAYGYTF; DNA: TGTGCCAGCAGCCAATCAGGGGCCTATGGCTACACCTTC
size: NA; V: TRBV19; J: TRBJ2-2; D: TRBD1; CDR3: CASSRKTGGPGELFF; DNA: TGTGCCAGTAGTCGGAAAACAGGGGGTCCCGGGGAGCTGTTTTTT
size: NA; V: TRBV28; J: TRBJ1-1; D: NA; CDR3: CASSLFPGQAFF; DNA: TGTGCCAGCAGTTTATTTCCAGGGCAAGCTTTCTTT
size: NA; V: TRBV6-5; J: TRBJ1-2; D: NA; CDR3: CASSSFLGGGYTF; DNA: TGTGCCAGCAGTTCGTTTTTGGGGGGTGGCTACACCTTC
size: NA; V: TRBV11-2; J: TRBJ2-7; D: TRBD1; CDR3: CASSLGGGDRRSSYEQYF; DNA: TGTGCCAGCAGCTTAGGAGGAGGGGACAGGAGGAGCTCCTACGAGCAGTACTTC
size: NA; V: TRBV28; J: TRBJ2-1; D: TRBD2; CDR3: CASSFWVAGKNEQFF; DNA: TGTGCCAGCAGTTTTTGGGTAGCGGGGAAAAATGAGCAGTTCTTC
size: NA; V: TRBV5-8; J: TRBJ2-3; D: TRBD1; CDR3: CASRRGQIVDLGTDTQYF; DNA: TGTGCCAGCAGGAGGGGACAGATAGTTGACCTGGGCACAGATACGCAGTATTTT
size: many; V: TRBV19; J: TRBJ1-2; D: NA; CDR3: CASKLGASGYTF; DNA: TGTGCCAGTAAGTTGGGGGCAAGCGGCTACACCTTC
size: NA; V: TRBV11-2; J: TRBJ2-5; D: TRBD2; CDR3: CASTTSGGAGETQYF; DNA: TGTGCCAGCACCACTAGCGGGGGGGCCGGAGAGACCCAGTACTTC
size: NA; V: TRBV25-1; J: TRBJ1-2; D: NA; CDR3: CASSVTHRESYTF; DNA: TGTGCCAGCAGTGTTACGCACAGGGAAAGCTACACCTTC
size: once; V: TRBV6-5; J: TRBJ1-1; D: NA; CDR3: CASTLGSTLNTEAFF; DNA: TGTGCCAGCACCCTGGGGAGTACTTTGAACACTGAAGCTTTCTTT
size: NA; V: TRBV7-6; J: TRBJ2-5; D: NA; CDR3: CASSSRAGETQYF; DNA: TGTGCCAGCAGCTCCAGGGCCGGAGAGACCCAGTACTTC
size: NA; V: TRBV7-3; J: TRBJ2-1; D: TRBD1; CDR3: CASSPKKGTGNEQFF; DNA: TGTGCCAGCAGCCCCAAAAAGGGGACAGGGAATGAGCAGTTCTTC
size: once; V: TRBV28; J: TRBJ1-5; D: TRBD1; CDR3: CASSLPRDRGDYQPQHF; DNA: TGTGCCAGCAGTTTACCTCGGGACAGGGGGGATTATCAGCCCCAGCATTTT
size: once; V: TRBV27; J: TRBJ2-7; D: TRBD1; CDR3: CASSLSWDSPYEQYF; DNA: TGTGCCAGCAGTTTAAGTTGGGACAGCCCCTACGAGCAGTACTTC
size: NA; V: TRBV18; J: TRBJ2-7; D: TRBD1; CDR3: CASSHLKGKTGFGYEQYF; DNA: TGTGCCAGCTCACATCTTAAGGGGAAGACAGGGTTCGGCTACGAGCAGTACTTC
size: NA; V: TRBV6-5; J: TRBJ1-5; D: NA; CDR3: CASRGGGGNQPQHF; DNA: TGTGCCAGCAGAGGGGGAGGGGGCAATCAGCCCCAGCATTTT
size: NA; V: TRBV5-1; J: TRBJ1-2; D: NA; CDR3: CASSLTANYGYTF; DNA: TGCGCCAGCAGCTTGACAGCTAACTATGGCTACACCTTC
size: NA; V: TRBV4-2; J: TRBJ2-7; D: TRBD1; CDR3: CASSQAVGGQGNYEQYF; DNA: TGTGCCAGCAGCCAAGCAGTCGGGGGACAGGGGAATTACGAGCAGTACTTC
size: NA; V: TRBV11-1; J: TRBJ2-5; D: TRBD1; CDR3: CASSFPGGETQYF; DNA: TGTGCCAGCAGCTTTCCAGGGGGAGAGACCCAGTACTTC
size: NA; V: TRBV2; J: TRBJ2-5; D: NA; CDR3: CASSEILGVAETQYF; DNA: TGTGCCAGCAGTGAAATATTAGGGGTGGCGGAGACCCAGTACTTC
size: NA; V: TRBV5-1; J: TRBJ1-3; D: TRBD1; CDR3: CASSLDRGRGNTIYF; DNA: TGCGCCAGCAGCTTGGACAGGGGGCGAGGAAACACCATATATTTT
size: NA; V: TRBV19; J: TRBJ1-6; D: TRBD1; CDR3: CASSMSGAGQGNSPLHF; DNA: TGTGCCAGTAGTATGAGCGGGGCGGGACAGGGAAATTCACCCCTCCACTTT
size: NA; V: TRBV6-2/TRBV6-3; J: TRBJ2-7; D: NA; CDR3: CASSYPRTRPLYEQYF; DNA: TGTGCCAGCAGTTACCCCCGGACAAGACCTTTGTACGAGCAGTACTTC
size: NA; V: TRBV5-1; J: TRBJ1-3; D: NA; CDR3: CASSPQGLVSGNTIYF; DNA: TGCGCCAGCAGCCCGCAAGGACTGGTCTCTGGAAACACCATATATTTT
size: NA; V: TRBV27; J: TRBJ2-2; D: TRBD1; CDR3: CASSLSGTGDTGELFF; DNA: TGTGCCAGCAGTTTATCGGGGACAGGGGACACCGGGGAGCTGTTTTTT
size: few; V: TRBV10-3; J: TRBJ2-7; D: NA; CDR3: CAIKRESSYEQYF; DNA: TGTGCCATCAAGAGGGAGAGCTCCTACGAGCAGTACTTC
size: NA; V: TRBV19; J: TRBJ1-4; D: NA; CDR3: CASIPRAGGTNEKLFF; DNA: TGTGCCAGTATCCCGAGGGCCGGTGGCACTAATGAAAAACTGTTTTTT
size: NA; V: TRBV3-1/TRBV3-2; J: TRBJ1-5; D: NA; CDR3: CASSFKPGDQPQHF; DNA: TGTGCCAGCAGCTTCAAGCCAGGGGATCAGCCCCAGCATTTT
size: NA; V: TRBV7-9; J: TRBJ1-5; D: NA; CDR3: CASSLRGTQPQHF; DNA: TGTGCCAGCAGCCTCAGGGGTACTCAGCCCCAGCATTTT
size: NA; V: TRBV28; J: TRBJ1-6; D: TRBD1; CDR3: CASSSTGFYNSPLHF; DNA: TGTGCCAGCAGTTCGACAGGGTTCTATAATTCACCCCTCCACTTT
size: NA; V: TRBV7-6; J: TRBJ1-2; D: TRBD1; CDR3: CASSPKGQGAVSPYGYTF; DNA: TGTGCCAGCAGCCCAAAGGGACAGGGGGCCGTAAGTCCGTATGGCTACACCTTC
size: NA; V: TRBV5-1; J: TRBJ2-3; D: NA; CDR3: CASSSGDGYTDTQYF; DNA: TGCGCCAGCAGCTCGGGGGACGGATACACAGATACGCAGTATTTT
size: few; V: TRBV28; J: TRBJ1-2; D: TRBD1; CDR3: CASSPGQGNYGYTF; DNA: TGTGCCAGCAGTCCGGGACAGGGTAACTATGGCTACACCTTC
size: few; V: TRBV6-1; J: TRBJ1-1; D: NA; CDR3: CASSDRDIIRTEAFF; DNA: TGTGCCAGCAGTGACCGAGACATTATCAGGACTGAAGCTTTCTTT
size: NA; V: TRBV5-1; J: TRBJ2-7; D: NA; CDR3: CASSLDSRSYEQYF; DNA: TGCGCCAGCAGCTTGGACAGTCGCTCCTACGAGCAGTACTTC
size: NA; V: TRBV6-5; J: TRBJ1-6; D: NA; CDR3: CASSYVRDYNSPLHF; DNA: TGTGCCAGCAGTTACGTACGGGACTATAATTCACCCCTCCACTTT
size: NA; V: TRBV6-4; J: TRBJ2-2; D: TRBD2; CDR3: CASSDPNAERGGRGGELFF; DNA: TGTGCCAGCAGTGACCCTAACGCCGAGCGGGGGGGCCGGGGCGGGGAGCTGTTTTTT
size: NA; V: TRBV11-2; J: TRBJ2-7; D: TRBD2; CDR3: CASSPGTSGEQYF; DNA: TGTGCCAGCAGCCCCGGGACTAGCGGCGAGCAGTACTTC
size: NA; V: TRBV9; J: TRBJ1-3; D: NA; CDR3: CASSVTLGGGDSGNTIYF; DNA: TGTGCCAGCAGCGTGACCTTGGGGGGGGGCGACTCTGGAAACACCATATATTTT
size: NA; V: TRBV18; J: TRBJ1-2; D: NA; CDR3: CASSPESGYGYTF; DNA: TGTGCCAGCTCACCCGAATCGGGGTATGGCTACACCTTC
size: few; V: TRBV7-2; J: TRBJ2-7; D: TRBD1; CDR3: CASSLTGDSYEQYF; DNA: TGTGCCAGCAGCCTGACAGGGGACTCCTACGAGCAGTACTTC
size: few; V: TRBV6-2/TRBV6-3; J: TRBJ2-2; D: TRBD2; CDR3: CASSWLAGGGTGELFF; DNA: TGTGCCAGCAGTTGGTTAGCGGGGGGCGGCACCGGGGAGCTGTTTTTT
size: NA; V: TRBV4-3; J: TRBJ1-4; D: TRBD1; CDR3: CASSPVQGANEKLFF; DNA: TGCGCCAGCAGCCCAGTCCAGGGGGCTAATGAAAAACTGTTTTTT
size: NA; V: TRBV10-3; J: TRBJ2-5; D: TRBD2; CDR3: CAISPGLAGISQETQYF; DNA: TGTGCCATCAGTCCGGGACTAGCGGGAATAAGCCAAGAGACCCAGTACTTC
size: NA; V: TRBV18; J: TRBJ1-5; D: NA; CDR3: CASSRVYSNQPQHF; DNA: TGTGCCAGCTCACGAGTATATAGCAATCAGCCCCAGCATTTT
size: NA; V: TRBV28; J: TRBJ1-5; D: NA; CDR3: CASSKGGGNQPQHF; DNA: TGTGCCAGCAGTAAGGGAGGCGGCAATCAGCCCCAGCATTTT
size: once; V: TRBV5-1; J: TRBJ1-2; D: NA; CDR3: CASSLAAGTYGYTF; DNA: TGCGCCAGCAGCTTGGCCGCGGGGACCTATGGCTACACCTTC
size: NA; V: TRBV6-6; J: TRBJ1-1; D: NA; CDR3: CASSQYGEAFF; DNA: TGTGCCAGCAGTCAATACGGTGAAGCTTTCTTT
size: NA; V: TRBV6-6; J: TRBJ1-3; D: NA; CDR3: CASSYGGASGNTIYF; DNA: TGTGCCAGCAGTTACGGCGGGGCCTCTGGAAACACCATATATTTT
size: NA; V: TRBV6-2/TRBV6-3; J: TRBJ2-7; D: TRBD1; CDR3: CASSYSSRDSLSYEQYF; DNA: TGTGCCAGCAGTTACTCTTCCCGGGACAGTCTATCCTACGAGCAGTACTTC
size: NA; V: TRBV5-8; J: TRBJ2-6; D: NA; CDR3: CASSPGYGAGANVLTF; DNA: TGTGCCAGCAGCCCGGGCTATGGGGCCGGGGCCAACGTCCTGACTTTC
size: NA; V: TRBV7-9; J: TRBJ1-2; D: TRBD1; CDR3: CASSPLRDRESGYTF; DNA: TGTGCCAGCAGCCCCCTACGGGACAGGGAAAGTGGCTACACCTTC
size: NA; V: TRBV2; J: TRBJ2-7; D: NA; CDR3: CASGMGLWGEGEEQYF; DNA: TGTGCCAGCGGGATGGGTTTGTGGGGCGAAGGCGAAGAGCAGTACTTC
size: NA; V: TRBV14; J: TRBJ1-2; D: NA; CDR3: CASSLSRRAGGYTF; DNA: TGTGCCAGCAGCTTAAGTAGGAGGGCGGGTGGCTACACCTTC
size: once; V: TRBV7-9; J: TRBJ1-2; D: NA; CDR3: CASSPTGTYGYTF; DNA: TGTGCCAGCAGCCCCACAGGGACCTATGGCTACACCTTC
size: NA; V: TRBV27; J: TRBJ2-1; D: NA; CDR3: CASRGRGDLAYNEQFF; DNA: TGTGCCAGCAGGGGGAGGGGGGACCTGGCCTACAATGAGCAGTTCTTC
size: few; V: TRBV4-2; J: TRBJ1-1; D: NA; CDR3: CASSQDRQDTEAFF; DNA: TGTGCCAGCAGCCAAGATCGACAGGACACTGAAGCTTTCTTT
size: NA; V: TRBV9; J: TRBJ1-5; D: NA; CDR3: CASSVEHSNQPQHF; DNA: TGTGCCAGCAGCGTAGAACACAGCAATCAGCCCCAGCATTTT